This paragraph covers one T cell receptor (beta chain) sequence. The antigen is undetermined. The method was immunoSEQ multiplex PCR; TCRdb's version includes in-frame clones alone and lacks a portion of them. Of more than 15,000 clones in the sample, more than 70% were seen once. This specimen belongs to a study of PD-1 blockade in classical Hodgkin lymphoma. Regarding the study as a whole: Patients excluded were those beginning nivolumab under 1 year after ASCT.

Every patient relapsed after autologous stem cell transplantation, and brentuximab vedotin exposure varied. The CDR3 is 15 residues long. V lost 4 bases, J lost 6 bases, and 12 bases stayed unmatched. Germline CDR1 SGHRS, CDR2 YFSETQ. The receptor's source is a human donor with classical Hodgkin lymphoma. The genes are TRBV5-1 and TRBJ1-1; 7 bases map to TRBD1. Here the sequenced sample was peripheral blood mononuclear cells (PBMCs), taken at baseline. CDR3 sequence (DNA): TGCGCCAGCAGCCGCTTGGCAGGGGGTATCCCTGAAGCTTTCTTT. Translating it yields CASSRLAGGIPEAFF.